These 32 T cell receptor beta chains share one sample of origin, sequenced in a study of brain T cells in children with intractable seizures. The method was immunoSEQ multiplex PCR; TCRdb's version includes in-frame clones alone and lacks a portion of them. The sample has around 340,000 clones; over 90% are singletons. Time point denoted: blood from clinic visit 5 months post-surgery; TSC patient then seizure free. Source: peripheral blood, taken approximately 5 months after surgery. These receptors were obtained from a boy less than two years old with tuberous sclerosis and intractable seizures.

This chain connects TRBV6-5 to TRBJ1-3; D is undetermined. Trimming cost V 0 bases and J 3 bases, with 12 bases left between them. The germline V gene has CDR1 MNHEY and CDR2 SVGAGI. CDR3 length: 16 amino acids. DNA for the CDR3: TGTGCCAGCAGTTACTCTGGGAGGTCGATTGGAAACACCATATATTTT. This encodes CASSYSGRSIGNTIYF.

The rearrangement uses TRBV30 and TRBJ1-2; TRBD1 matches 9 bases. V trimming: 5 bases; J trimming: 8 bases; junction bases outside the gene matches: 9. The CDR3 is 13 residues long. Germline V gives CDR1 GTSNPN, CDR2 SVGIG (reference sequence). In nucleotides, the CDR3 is TGTGCCTGGGGTTCACAGGGGGCCTGGGGCTACACCTTC. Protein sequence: CAWGSQGAWGYTF.

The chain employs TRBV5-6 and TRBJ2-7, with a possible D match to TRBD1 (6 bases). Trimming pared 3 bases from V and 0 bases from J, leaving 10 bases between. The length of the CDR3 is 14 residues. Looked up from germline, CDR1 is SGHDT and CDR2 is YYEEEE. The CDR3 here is CASSYDRTSYEQYF. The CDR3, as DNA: TGTGCCAGCAGCTACGACAGGACCTCCTACGAGCAGTACTTC. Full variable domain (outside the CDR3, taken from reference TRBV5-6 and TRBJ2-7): DAGVTQSPTHLIKTRGQQVTLRCSPKSGHDTVSWYQQALGQGPQFIFQYYEEEERQRGNFPDRFSGHQFPNYSSELNVNALLLGDSALYLCASSYDRTSYEQYFGPGTRLTVT.

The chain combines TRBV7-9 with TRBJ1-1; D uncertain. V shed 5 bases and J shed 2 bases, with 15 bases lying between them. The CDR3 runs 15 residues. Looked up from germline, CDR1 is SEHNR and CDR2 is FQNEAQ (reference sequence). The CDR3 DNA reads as TGTGCCAGCAGCCCCGGCGTGGGCGTTAACACTGAAGCTTTCTTT. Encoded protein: CASSPGVGVNTEAFF.

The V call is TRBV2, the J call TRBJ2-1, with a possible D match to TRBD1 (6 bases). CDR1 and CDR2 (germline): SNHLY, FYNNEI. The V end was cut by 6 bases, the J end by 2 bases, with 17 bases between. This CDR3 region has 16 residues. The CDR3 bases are TGTGCCAGCAGAAAATACAGGGAAGGCGCCTACAATGAGCAGTTCTTC. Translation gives CASRKYREGAYNEQFF.

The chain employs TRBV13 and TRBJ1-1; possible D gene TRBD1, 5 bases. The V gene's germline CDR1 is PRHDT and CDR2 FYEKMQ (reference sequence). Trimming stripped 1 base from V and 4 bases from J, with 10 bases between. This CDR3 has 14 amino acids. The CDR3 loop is CASSLARGVTEAFF. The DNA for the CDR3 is TGTGCCAGCAGCTTAGCCCGGGGGGTCACTGAAGCTTTCTTT.

The chain's CDR3 is CATGTGTDTQYF. Here the CDR3 DNA reads TGTGCCACCGGGACAGGGACAGATACGCAGTATTTT. This chain uses TRBV24-1 with TRBJ2-3; 9 bases agree with TRBD1. Germline trimming cut 9 bases from V and 3 bases from J; bases unmatched to any gene: 0. Germline CDR1 reads KGHDR; CDR2 reads SFDVKD. The CDR3 runs 12 residues.

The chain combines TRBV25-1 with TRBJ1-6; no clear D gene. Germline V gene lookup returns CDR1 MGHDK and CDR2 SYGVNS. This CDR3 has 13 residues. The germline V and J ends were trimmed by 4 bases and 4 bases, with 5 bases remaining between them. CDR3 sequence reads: CASSGTYNSPLHF. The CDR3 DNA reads TGTGCCAGCAGTGGGACTTATAATTCACCCCTCCACTTT.

The CDR3 DNA is TGTGCCAGCAGCCTCGACACTGAAGCTTTCTTT. Translation: CASSLDTEAFF. The V gene is TRBV11-3, the J gene TRBJ1-1; D unresolved. The V gene's germline CDR1 is SGHNT and CDR2 YENEEA. V was shortened by 5 bases and J by 3 bases, with 4 bases between the two germline ends. The CDR3 loop spans 11 amino acids. Drawing the rest from reference TRBV11-3 and TRBJ1-1, the complete variable domain is EAGVVQSPRYKIIEKKQPVAFWCNPISGHNTLYWYLQNLGQGPELLIRYENEEAVDDSQLPKDRFSAERLKGVDSTLKIQPAELGDSAVYLCASSLDTEAFFGQGTRLTVV.

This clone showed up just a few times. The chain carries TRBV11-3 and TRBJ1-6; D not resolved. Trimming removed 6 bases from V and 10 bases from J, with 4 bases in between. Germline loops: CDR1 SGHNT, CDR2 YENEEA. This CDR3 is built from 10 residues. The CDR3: CASRGSPLHF. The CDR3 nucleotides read TGTGCCAGCAGAGGATCACCCCTCCACTTT.

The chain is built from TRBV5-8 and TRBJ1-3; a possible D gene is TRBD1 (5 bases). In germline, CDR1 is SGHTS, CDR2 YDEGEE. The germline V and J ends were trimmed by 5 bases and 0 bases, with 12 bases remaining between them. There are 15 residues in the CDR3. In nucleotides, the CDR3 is TGTGCCAGCAGTTCGGGACTCCTCTCTGGAAACACCATATATTTT. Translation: CASSSGLLSGNTIYF.

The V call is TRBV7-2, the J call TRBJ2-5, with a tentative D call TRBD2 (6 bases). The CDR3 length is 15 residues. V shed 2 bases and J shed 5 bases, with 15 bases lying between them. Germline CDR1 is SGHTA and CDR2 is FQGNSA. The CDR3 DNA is TGTGCCAGCAGCTTAATTGGCGGGGTCCCTGAGACCCAGTACTTC. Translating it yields CASSLIGGVPETQYF.

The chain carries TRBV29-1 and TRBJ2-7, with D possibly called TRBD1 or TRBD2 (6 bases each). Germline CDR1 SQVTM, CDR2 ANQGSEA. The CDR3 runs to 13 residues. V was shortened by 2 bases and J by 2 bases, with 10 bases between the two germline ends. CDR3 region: CSVEKGGPYEQYF. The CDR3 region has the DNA TGCAGCGTTGAAAAAGGGGGGCCCTACGAGCAGTACTTC.

The CDR3 reads CASNGNVYGYTF. CDR3 in DNA: TGTGCCAGCAATGGGAATGTCTATGGCTACACCTTC. V is TRBV6-5 and J is TRBJ1-2; unclear D gene. Germline CDR1 is MNHEY and CDR2 is SVGAGI. The length of the CDR3 is 12 residues. The germline V and J ends were trimmed by 7 bases and 4 bases, with 10 bases remaining between them.

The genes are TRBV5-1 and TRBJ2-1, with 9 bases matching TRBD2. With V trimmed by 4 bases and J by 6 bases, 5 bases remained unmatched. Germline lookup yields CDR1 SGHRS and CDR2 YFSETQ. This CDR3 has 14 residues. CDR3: CASSPGLARNEQFF. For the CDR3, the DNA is TGCGCCAGCAGCCCGGGACTAGCACGCAATGAGCAGTTCTTC.

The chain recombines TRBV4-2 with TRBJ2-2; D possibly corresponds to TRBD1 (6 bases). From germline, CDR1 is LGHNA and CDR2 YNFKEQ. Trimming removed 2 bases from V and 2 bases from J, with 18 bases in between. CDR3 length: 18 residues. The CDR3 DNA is TGTGCCAGCAGCCAATTCCCCCCCGGGACAAGTAACACCGGGGAGCTGTTTTTT. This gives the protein CASSQFPPGTSNTGELFF.

CDR3 residues: CASSVSINYQETQYF. As DNA, the CDR3 is TGTGCCAGCAGCGTATCAATAAACTATCAAGAGACCCAGTACTTC. This rearrangement joins TRBV9 to TRBJ2-5, with D unresolved. The CDR3 extends over 15 amino acids. CDR1 and CDR2 (germline): SGDLS, YYNGEE. Trimming stripped 1 base from V and 2 bases from J, with 12 bases between. The whole variable domain, filled in from reference TRBV9 and TRBJ2-5, reads DSGVTQTPKHLITATGQRVTLRCSPRSGDLSVYWYQQSLDQGLQFLIQYYNGEERAKGNILERFSAQQFPDLHSELNLSSLELGDSALYFCASSVSINYQETQYFGPGTRLLVL.

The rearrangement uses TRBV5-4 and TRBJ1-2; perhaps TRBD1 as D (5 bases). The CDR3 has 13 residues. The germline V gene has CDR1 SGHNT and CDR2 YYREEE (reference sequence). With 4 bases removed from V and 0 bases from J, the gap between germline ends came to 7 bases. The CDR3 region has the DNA TGTGCCAGCAGCCAACAGGCTAACTATGGCTACACCTTC. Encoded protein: CASSQQANYGYTF.

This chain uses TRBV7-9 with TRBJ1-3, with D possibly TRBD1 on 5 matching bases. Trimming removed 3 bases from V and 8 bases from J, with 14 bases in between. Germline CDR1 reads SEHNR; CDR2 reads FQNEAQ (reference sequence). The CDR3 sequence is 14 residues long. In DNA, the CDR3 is TGTGCCAGCAGCTTGCGGGACTTATCAGACACCATATATTTT. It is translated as CASSLRDLSDTIYF. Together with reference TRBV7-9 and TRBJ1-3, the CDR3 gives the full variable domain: DTGVSQNPRHKITKRGQNVTFRCDPISEHNRLYWYRQTLGQGPEFLTYFQNEAQLEKSRLLSDRFSAERPKGSFSTLEIQRTEQGDSAMYLCASSLRDLSDTIYFGEGSWLTVV.

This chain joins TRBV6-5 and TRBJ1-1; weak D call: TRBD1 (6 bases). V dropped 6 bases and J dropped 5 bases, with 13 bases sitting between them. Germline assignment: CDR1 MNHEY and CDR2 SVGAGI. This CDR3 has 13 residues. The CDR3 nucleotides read TGTGCCAGCAGACAGGGTTTTGGGACTGAAGCTTTCTTT. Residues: CASRQGFGTEAFF.

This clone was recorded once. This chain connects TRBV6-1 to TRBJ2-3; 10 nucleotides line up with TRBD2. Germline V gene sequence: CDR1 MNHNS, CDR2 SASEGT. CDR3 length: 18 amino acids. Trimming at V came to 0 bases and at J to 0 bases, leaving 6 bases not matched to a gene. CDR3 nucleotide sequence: TGTGCCAGCAGTGAAGCTCCTAGCGGGGGCTCTAGCACAGATACGCAGTATTTT. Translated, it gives CASSEAPSGGSSTDTQYF.

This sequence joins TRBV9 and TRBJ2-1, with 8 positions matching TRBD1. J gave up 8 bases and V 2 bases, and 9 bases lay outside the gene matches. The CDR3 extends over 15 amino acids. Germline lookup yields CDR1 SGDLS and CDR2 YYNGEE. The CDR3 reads CASSVGQALSDEQFF. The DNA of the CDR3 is TGTGCCAGCAGCGTGGGACAGGCCCTAAGCGATGAGCAGTTCTTC.

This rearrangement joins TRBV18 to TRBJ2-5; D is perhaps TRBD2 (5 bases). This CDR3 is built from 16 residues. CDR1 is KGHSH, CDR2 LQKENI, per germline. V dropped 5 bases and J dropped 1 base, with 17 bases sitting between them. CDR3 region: CASSNGLFSAQETQYF. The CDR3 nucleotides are TGTGCCAGCTCAAATGGACTCTTCTCTGCCCAAGAGACCCAGTACTTC.

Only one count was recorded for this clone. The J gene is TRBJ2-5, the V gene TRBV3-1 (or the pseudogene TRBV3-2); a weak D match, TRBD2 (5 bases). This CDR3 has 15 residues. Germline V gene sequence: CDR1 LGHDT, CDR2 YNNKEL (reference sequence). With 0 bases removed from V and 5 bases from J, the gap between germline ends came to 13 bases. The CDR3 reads CASSQDIGWEETQYF. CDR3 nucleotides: TGTGCCAGCAGCCAAGACATAGGCTGGGAGGAGACCCAGTACTTC.

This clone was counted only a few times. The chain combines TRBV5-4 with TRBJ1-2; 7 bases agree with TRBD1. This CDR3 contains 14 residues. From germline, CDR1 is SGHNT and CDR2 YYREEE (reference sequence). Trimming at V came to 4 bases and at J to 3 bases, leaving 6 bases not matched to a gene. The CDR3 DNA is TGTGCCAGCAGCCCACGACAGGGCGACTATGGCTACACCTTC. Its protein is CASSPRQGDYGYTF.

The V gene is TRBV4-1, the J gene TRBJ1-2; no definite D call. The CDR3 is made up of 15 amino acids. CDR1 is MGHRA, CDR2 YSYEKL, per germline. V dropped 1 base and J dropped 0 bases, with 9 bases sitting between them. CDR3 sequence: CASSQVQYSNYGYTF. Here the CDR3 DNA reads TGCGCCAGCAGCCAAGTACAGTATTCTAACTATGGCTACACCTTC.

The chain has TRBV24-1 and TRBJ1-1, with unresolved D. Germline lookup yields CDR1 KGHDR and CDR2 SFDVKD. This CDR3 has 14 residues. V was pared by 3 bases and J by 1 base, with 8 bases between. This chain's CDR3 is CATSDKAANTEAFF. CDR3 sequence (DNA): TGTGCCACCAGTGATAAGGCGGCGAACACTGAAGCTTTCTTT.

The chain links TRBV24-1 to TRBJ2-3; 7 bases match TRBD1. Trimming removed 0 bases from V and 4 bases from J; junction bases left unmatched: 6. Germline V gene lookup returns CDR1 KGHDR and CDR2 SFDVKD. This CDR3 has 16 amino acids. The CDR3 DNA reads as TGTGCCACCAGTGATTTGTTTACAGGGGAAGCAGATACGCAGTATTTT. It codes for CATSDLFTGEADTQYF.

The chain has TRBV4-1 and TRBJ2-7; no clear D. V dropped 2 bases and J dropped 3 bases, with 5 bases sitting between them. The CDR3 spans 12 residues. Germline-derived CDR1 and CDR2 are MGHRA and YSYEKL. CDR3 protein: CASSQNGYEQYF. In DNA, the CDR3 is TGCGCCAGCAGCCAAAACGGCTACGAGCAGTACTTC.

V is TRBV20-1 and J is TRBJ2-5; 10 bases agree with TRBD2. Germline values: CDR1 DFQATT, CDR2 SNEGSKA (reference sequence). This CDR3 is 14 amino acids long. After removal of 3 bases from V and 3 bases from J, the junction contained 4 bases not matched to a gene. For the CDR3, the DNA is TGCAGTGCTAGTCTAGCGGGGGTGAAAGAGACCCAGTACTTC. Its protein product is CSASLAGVKETQYF.

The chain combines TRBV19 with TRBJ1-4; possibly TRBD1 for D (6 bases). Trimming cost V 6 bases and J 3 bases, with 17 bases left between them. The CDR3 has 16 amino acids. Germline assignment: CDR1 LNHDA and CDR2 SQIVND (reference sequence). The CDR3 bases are TGTGCCAGTAGGGAGTCAGGGGCATGGGCTAATGAAAAACTGTTTTTT. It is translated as CASRESGAWANEKLFF.

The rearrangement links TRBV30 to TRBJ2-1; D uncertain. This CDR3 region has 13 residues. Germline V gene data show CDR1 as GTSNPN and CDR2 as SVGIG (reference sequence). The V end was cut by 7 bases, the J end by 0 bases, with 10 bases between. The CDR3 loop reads CAFDLSSYNEQFF. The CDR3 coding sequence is TGTGCCTTCGACCTTAGCTCCTACAATGAGCAGTTCTTC.